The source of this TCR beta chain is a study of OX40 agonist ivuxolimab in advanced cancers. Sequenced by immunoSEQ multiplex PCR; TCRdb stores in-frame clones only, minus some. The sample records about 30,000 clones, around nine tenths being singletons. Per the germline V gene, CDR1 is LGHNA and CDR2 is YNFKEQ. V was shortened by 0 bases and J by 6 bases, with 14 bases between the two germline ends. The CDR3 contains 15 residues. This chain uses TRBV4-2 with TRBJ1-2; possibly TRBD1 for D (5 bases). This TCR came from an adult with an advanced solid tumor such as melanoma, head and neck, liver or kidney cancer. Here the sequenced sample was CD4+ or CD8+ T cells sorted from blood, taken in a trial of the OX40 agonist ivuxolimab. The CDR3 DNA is TGTGCCAGCAGCCAAGATTTGTTCGGGGGAGATGGCTACACCTTC. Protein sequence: CASSQDLFGGDGYTF.